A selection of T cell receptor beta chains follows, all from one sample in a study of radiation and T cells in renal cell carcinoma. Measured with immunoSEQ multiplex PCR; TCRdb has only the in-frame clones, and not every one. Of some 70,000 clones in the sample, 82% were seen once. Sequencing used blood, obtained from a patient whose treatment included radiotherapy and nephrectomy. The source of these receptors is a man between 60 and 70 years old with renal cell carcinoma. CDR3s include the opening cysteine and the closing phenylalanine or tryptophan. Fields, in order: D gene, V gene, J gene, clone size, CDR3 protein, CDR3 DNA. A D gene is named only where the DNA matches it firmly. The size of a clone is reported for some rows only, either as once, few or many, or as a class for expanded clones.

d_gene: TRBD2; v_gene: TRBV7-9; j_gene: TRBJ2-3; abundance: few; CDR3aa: CASSLFSSGSTDTQYF; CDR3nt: TGTGCCAGCAGCCTTTTTTCTAGCGGGAGCACAGATACGCAGTATTTT
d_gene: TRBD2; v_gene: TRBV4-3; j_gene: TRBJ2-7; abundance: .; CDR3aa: CASSQGAGDEQYF; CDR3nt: TGCGCCAGCAGCCAAGGAGCGGGGGACGAGCAGTACTTC
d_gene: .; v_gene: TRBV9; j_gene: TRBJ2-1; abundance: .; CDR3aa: CASSVRRAGPLSYNEQFF; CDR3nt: TGTGCCAGCAGCGTACGTAGGGCGGGGCCTCTCTCCTACAATGAGCAGTTCTTC
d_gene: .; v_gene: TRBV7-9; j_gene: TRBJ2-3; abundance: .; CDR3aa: CASSHGDTQYF; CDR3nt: TGTGCCAGCAGCCATGGAGATACGCAGTATTTT
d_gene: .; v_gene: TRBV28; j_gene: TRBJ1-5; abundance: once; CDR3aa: CASSLRGFSNQPQHF; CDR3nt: TGTGCCAGCAGTCTAAGGGGGTTTAGCAATCAGCCCCAGCATTTT
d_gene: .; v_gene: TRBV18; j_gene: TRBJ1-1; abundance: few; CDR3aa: CASSRAQEGEAFF; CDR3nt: TGTGCCAGCTCACGGGCACAGGAGGGTGAAGCTTTCTTT
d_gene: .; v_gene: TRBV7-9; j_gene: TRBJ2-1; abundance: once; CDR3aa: CASSPGWGSYNEQFF; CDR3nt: TGTGCCAGCAGCCCAGGGTGGGGTTCCTACAATGAGCAGTTCTTC
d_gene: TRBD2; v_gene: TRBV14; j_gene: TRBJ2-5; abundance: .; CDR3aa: CASSRVDLAGGPQYF; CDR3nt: TGTGCCAGCAGCCGCGTCGACCTAGCGGGAGGGCCCCAGTACTTC
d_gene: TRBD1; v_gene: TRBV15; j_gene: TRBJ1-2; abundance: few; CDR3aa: CATSRDGGTGFNYGYTF; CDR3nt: TGTGCCACCAGCAGAGATGGCGGGACAGGGTTTAACTATGGCTACACCTTC
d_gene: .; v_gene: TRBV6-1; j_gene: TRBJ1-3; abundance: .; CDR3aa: CASSVQGNSGNTIYF; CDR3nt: TGTGCCAGCAGTGTACAGGGCAACTCTGGAAACACCATATATTTT
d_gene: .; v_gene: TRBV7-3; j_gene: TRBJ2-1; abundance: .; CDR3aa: CASSLRGSSYNEQFF; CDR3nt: TGTGCCAGCAGCTTACGTGGTAGCTCCTACAATGAGCAGTTCTTC
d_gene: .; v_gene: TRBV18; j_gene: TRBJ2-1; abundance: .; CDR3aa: CASSRGPESNEQFF; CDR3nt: TGTGCCAGCTCACGCGGCCCCGAGTCGAATGAGCAGTTCTTC
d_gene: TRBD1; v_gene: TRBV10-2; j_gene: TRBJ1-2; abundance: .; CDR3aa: CASSEPRTGGLTGYTF; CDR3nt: TGCGCCAGCAGTGAGCCTCGGACAGGGGGGTTGACTGGCTACACCTTC
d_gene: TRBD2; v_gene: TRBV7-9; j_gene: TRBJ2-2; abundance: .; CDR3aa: CASSGRTGLRGSAGELFF; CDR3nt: TGTGCCAGCAGCGGACGGACGGGACTAAGGGGATCTGCTGGGGAGCTGTTTTTT
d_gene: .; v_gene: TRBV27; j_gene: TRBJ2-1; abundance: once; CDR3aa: CASSVYSRGDNEQFF; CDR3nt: TGTGCCAGCAGCGTTTATTCTAGGGGGGACAATGAGCAGTTCTTC
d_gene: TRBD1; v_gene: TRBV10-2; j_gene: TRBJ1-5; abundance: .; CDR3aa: CASRGAGGDSNQPQHF; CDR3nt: TGCGCCAGCAGGGGTGCAGGGGGTGATAGCAATCAGCCCCAGCATTTT
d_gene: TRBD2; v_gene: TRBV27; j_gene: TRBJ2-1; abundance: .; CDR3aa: CASRPSGRDEQFF; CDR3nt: TGTGCCAGCAGGCCTAGCGGGAGGGATGAGCAGTTCTTC
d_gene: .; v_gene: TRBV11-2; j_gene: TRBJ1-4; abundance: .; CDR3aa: CASSFRPANEKLFF; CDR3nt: TGTGCCAGCAGCTTTCGGCCAGCTAATGAAAAACTGTTTTTT
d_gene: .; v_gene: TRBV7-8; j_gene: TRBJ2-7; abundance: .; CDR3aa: CASSPASVDEQYF; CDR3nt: TGTGCCAGCAGCCCCGCTTCGGTGGACGAGCAGTACTTC
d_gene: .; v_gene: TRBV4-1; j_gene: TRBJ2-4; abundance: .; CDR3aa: CASSQDPAGARNIQYF; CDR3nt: TGCGCCAGCAGCCAAGATCCCGCAGGGGCGAGGAACATTCAGTACTTC
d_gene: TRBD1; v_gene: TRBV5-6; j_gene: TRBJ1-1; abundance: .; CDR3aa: CASSLAGTGLTEAFF; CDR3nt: TGTGCCAGCAGCTTGGCCGGGACAGGGCTCACTGAAGCTTTCTTT
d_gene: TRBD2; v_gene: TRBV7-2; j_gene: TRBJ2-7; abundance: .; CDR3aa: CASSLPGGPYEQYF; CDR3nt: TGTGCCAGCAGCTTACCGGGAGGGCCCTACGAGCAGTACTTC
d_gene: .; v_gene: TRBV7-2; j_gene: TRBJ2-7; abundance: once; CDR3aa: CASSLVHSSYEQYF; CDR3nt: TGTGCCAGCAGCTTAGTCCACAGCTCCTACGAGCAGTACTTC
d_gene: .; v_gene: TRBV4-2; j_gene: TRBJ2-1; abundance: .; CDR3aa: CASSQDTRVNEQFF; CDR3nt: TGTGCCAGCAGCCAAGATACCAGGGTAAATGAGCAGTTCTTC
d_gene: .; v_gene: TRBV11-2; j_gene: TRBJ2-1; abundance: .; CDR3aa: CASSPTGLGYSSYNEQFF; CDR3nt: TGTGCCAGCAGCCCTACTGGGTTGGGATACAGCTCCTACAATGAGCAGTTCTTC
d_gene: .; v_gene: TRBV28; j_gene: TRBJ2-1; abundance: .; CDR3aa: CASSPRDFRSREAGEQFF; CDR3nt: TGTGCCAGCAGTCCCAGGGACTTCCGCTCCCGGGAAGCAGGGGAGCAGTTCTTC
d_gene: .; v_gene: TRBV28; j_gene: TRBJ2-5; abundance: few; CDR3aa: CASTRLTGRETQYF; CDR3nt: TGTGCCAGCACCCGCTTGACGGGCCGGGAGACCCAGTACTTC
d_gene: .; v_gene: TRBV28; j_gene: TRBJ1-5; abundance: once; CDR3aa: CASSSQISQSQPQHF; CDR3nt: TGTGCCAGCAGTTCCCAGATAAGCCAGAGTCAGCCCCAGCATTTT
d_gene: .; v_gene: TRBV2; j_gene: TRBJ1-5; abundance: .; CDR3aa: CASSEYVAGSQPQHF; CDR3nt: TGTGCCAGCAGTGAGTACGTGGCAGGGAGTCAGCCCCAGCATTTT
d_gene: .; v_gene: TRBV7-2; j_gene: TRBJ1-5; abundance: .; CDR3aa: CASSFNGGGNQPQHF; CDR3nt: TGTGCCAGCAGCTTTAACGGGGGCGGCAATCAGCCCCAGCATTTT
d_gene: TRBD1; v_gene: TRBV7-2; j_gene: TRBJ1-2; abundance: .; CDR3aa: CASVLGGDRSGYTF; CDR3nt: TGTGCCAGCGTCTTAGGGGGGGACAGGAGTGGCTACACCTTC
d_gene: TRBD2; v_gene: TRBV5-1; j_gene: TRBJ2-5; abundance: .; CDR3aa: CASSLLTPQQPGRGGWGETQYF; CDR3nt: TGCGCCAGCAGCCTCTTAACCCCCCAACAACCAGGGCGCGGGGGATGGGGAGAGACCCAGTACTTC
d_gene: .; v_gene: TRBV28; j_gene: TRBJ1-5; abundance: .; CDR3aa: CASFGGNQPQHF; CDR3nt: TGTGCCAGCTTTGGGGGCAATCAGCCCCAGCATTTT
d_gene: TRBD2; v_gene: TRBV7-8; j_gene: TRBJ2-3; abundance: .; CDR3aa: CASSLARREGPGLTDTQYF; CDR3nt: TGTGCCAGCAGCTTAGCGCGGCGGGAGGGCCCGGGTTTAACAGATACGCAGTATTTT
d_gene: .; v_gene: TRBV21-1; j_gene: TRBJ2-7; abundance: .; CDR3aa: CASSSGLGTKNEQYF; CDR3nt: TGTGCCAGCAGCTCTGGCCTTGGGACTAAAAACGAGCAGTACTTC
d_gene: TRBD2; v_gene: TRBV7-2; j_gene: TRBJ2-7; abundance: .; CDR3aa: CASSLSGTSGTFYEQYF; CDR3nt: TGTGCCAGCAGCTTATCCGGGACTAGCGGGACCTTCTACGAGCAGTACTTC
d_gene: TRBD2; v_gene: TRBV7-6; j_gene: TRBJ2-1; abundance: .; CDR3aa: CASSRTSGRPYNEQFF; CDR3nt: TGTGCCAGCAGCCGGACTAGCGGTAGGCCCTACAATGAGCAGTTCTTC
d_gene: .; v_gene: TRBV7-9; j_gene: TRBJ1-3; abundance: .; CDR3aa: CASSLAPHTIYF; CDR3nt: TGTGCCAGCAGCTTAGCGCCTCACACCATATATTTT
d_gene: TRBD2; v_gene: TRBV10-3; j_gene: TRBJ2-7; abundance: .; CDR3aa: CAISDRTSGSYYEQYF; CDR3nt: TGTGCCATCAGTGACCGGACTAGCGGGAGTTACTACGAGCAGTACTTC
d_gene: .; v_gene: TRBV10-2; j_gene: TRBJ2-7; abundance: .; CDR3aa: CASSDLLNSGPYEQYF; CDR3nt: TGCGCCAGCAGTGACCTTCTTAATAGCGGACCCTACGAGCAGTACTTC
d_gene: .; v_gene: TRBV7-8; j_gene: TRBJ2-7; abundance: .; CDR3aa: CASSLASRRALEGATNEQYF; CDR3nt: TGTGCCAGCAGCTTAGCTTCGCGTCGCGCTCTGGAGGGGGCGACGAACGAGCAGTACTTC
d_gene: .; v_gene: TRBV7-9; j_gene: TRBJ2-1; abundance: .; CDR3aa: CASSLSPYNEQFF; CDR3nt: TGTGCCAGCAGCTTAAGCCCATACAATGAGCAGTTCTTC
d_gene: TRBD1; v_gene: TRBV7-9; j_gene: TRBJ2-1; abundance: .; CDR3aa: CASSLQGDEQFF; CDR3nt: TGTGCCAGCAGCTTACAGGGGGATGAGCAGTTCTTC
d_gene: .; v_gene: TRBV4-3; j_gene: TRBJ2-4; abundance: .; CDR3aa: CASSQEPYGGAKNIQYF; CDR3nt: TGCGCCAGCAGCCAAGAACCGTACGGCGGAGCCAAAAACATTCAGTACTTC
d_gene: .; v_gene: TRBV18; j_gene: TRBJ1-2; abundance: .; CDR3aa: CASSPLDNYGYTF; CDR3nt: TGTGCCAGCTCACCCCTGGATAACTATGGCTACACCTTC
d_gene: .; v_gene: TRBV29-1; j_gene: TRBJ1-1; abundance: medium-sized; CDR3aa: CSVEAAANTEAFF; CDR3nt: TGCAGCGTTGAAGCGGCAGCGAACACTGAAGCTTTCTTT